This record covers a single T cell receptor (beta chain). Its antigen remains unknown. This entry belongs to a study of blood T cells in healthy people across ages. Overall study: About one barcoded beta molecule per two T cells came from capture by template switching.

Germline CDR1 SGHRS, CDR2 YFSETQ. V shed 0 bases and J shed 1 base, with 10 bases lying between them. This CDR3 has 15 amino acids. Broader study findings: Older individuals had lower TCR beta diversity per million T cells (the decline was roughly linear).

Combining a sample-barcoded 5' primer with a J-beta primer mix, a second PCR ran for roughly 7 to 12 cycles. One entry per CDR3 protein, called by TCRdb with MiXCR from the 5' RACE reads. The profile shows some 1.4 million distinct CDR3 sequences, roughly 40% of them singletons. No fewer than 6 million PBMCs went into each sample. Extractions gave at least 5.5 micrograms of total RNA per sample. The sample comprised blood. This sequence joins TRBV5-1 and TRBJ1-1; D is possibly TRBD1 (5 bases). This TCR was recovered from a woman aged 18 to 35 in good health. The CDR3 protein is CASSLDGHPNTEAFF. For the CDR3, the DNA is TGCGCCAGCAGCTTGGATGGACATCCGAACACTGAAGCTTTCTTT.